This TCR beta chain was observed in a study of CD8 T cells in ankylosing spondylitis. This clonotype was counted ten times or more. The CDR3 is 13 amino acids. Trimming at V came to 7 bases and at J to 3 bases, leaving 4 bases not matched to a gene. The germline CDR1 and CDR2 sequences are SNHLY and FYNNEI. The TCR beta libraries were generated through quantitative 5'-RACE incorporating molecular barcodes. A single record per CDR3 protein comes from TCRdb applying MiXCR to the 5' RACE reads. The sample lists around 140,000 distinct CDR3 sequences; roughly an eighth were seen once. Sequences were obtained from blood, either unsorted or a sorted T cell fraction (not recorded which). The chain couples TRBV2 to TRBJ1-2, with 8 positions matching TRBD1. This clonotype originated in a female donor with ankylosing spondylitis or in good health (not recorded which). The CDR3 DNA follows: TGTGCCAGCACTGTGGACAGGGACTATGGCTACACCTTC. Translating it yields CASTVDRDYGYTF. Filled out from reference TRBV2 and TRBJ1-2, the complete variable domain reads EPEVTQTPSHQVTQMGQEVILRCVPISNHLYFYWYRQILGQKVEFLVSFYNNEISEKSEIFDDQFSVERPDGSNFTLKIRSTKLEDSAMYFCASTVDRDYGYTFGSGTRLTVV.